Presented here are 32 T cell receptor beta chains from one specimen sequenced in a study of technical replicates of blood from a handful of donors (dated by TCRdb to the late 2010s). Receptor libraries were prepared by the immunoSEQ multiplex PCR assay. TCRdb carries this immuneACCESS record with in-frame sequences only. Its versions omit some clonotypes, under half of them owing to an unresolved V gene in the studies checked, with the rest unexplained. The table for this sample lists about 69,000 clones; over 80% of them were counted only once. Together, the top ten hold approximately 5% of the sample. Sequenced input: PBMCs. The source of these receptors is a human donor in good health. Some clones in this sample may be carry-over from other donors' samples.

V is TRBV7-3 and J is TRBJ2-7; TRBD2 agrees at 9 bases. The CDR3 consists of 17 residues. The ends lost 0 bases at V and 0 bases at J; junction bases unmatched: 6. CDR1 and CDR2 (germline): SGHTA, FQGTGA. The CDR3 DNA sequence: TGTGCCAGCAGCTTAACTAGCGGGGGAGCAGTCTCCTACGAGCAGTACTTC. Amino acid sequence: CASSLTSGGAVSYEQYF.

The chain joins TRBV12-5 to TRBJ2-7; D not certain. CDR1 LGHNT and CDR2 FRNRAP come from the germline V gene. V was trimmed by 6 bases and J by 9 bases, leaving 15 bases between them. CDR3 size: 12 residues. This CDR3 is CASGTSTHGQYF. DNA of the CDR3: TGTGCTAGTGGGACTTCGACCCACGGGCAGTACTTC.

V and J are TRBV2 and TRBJ1-4, with 8 bases identical to TRBD1. V gave up 3 bases and J gave up 8 bases; unmatched junction bases: 14. Germline loops: CDR1 SNHLY, CDR2 FYNNEI. The CDR3 has 17 residues. The CDR3 DNA reads TGTGCCAGCAGTGACGACCCGGACAGGGAAGGAGAAGAAAAACTGTTTTTT. Protein sequence: CASSDDPDREGEEKLFF.

This chain links TRBV11-2 with TRBJ2-2, with D maybe TRBD2 (6 bases). V lost 1 base and J 2 bases, leaving 11 bases between the germline ends. Looked up from germline, CDR1 is SGHAT and CDR2 is FQNNGV. The CDR3 totals 16 residues. As DNA, the CDR3 is TGTGCCAGCAGCTTAGGAGGTAGCGGTAACACCGGGGAGCTGTTTTTT. This encodes CASSLGGSGNTGELFF. The complete variable domain, with remaining parts taken from reference TRBV11-2 and TRBJ2-2, reads EAGVAQSPRYKIIEKRQSVAFWCNPISGHATLYWYQQILGQGPKLLIQFQNNGVVDDSQLPKDRFSAERLKGVDSTLKIQPAKLEDSAVYLCASSLGGSGNTGELFFGEGSRLTVL.

The CDR3 protein is CASKYGEPYNEQFF. The CDR3 DNA is TGCGCCAGCAAGTATGGAGAGCCCTACAATGAGCAGTTCTTC. The V gene is TRBV5-1, the J gene TRBJ2-1; no definite D call. V was shortened by 6 bases and J by 2 bases, with 12 bases between the two germline ends. Germline V gene data show CDR1 as SGHRS and CDR2 as YFSETQ. This CDR3 comprises 14 residues.

Here the CDR3 reads CASSELEGAAGYTF. Written as DNA, the CDR3 is TGTGCCAGCAGTGAATTAGAGGGGGCGGCTGGCTACACCTTC. This chain connects TRBV25-1 to TRBJ1-2, with 7 bases aligning to TRBD1. From germline, CDR1 is MGHDK and CDR2 SYGVNS. This CDR3 comprises 14 residues. Trimming took 1 base from V and 7 from J; bases not matched to a gene: 6.

This clone was observed once. The CDR3 nucleotides read TGTGCCAGCAGCCCCCCGGGGATTTCAGTGGGACTAGCTTTTGATGAGCAGTTCTTC. Its translation: CASSPPGISVGLAFDEQFF. The gene calls are TRBV7-9 and TRBJ2-1; TRBD2 aligns across 9 bases. From germline, CDR1 is SEHNR and CDR2 FQNEAQ (reference sequence). V was clipped by 5 bases and J by 8 bases; unmatched bases: 22. The CDR3 length is 19 residues.

J is TRBJ2-1 and V is TRBV5-1; the match to TRBD2 covers 15 bases. The V segment lost 5 bases and the J segment 10 bases; nucleotides outside the gene matches: 7. Germline-derived CDR1 and CDR2 are SGHRS and YFSETQ. The CDR3 has 15 residues. The CDR3 here is CASRRGLAGGNEQFF. The CDR3 bases are TGCGCCAGCAGACGAGGACTAGCGGGAGGGAACGAGCAGTTCTTC.

The chain is built from TRBV5-6 and TRBJ1-1; 8 bases line up with TRBD1. The CDR3 length is 15 residues. V lost 3 bases and J lost 2; bases outside the gene matches: 6. The germline gives CDR1 SGHDT, CDR2 YYEEEE. CDR3 sequence (DNA): TGTGCCAGCAGCTCTGACAGGGGAGGTAACACTGAAGCTTTCTTT. It is translated as CASSSDRGGNTEAFF.

This clone was observed a single time. The V call is TRBV7-6, the J call TRBJ2-7; D is unresolved. Germline CDR1 reads SGHVS; CDR2 reads FNYEAQ. This CDR3 is 12 amino acids long. V lost 5 bases and J lost 7, with 12 bases in between. The CDR3 nucleotides are TGTGCCAGCAGCCCACAGAGCCAAGAGCAGTACTTC. This codes for CASSPQSQEQYF. Looking up the rest from reference TRBV7-6 and TRBJ2-7 gives the full variable domain: GAGVSQSPRYKVTKRGQDVALRCDPISGHVSLYWYRQALGQGPEFLTYFNYEAQQDKSGLPNDRFSAERPEGSISTLTIQRTEQRDSAMYRCASSPQSQEQYFGPGTRLTVT.

The J gene is TRBJ2-1, the V gene TRBV7-3, with D possibly TRBD1 on 6 matching bases. CDR1 and CDR2 from the germline V gene are SGHTA and FQGTGA. V dropped 0 bases and J dropped 8 bases, with 11 bases sitting between them. This CDR3 region has 14 residues. The CDR3 region has the DNA TGTGCCAGCAGCTTAACTGCAACAGGGCATGAGCAGTTCTTC. Residues: CASSLTATGHEQFF.

The chain combines TRBV7-9 with TRBJ1-2; 8 nucleotides match TRBD1. Germline CDR1 SEHNR, CDR2 FQNEAQ (reference sequence). V gave up 3 bases and J gave up 5 bases; unmatched junction bases: 8. The length of the CDR3 is 15 residues. CDR3 region: CASSLDREANYGYTF. The DNA of the CDR3 is TGTGCCAGCAGCTTGGACAGGGAGGCCAATTATGGCTACACCTTC.

This chain connects TRBV5-1 to TRBJ2-1; D ambiguous. The length of the CDR3 is 13 residues. Trimming took off 0 bases at V and 5 bases at J, with 6 bases between the two ends. Per germline, CDR1 SGHRS and CDR2 YFSETQ. CDR3 in amino acids: CASSLDPDNEQFF. In DNA form, the CDR3 reads TGCGCCAGCAGCTTGGACCCAGACAATGAGCAGTTCTTC.

This sequence joins TRBV21-1 and TRBJ2-7; the table calls TRBD2, which could not be checked here. TRBV21-1 is listed as a pseudogene. This CDR3 has 15 residues. CDR3 sequence (DNA): TGTGCCAGCAGCAAAGGACTAGCTGATCCCTACGAGCAGTACTTC. Translation: CASSKGLADPYEQYF.

The rearrangement links TRBV7-2 to TRBJ2-3, with 10 bases lining up with TRBD1. J lost 6 bases, V lost 1 base, and 13 bases had no gene match. Germline V lookup: CDR1 SGHTA, CDR2 FQGNSA. This CDR3 has 18 amino acids. The CDR3 region is CASSLEPPRQGATDTQYF. For the CDR3, the DNA is TGTGCCAGCAGCTTAGAACCTCCACGACAGGGGGCTACTGATACGCAGTATTTT.

This clone was picked up a small number of times. The chain links TRBV5-1 to TRBJ1-5, with D perhaps matching TRBD1 (5 bases). V was cut by 0 bases and J by 0 bases, with 7 bases left in between. This CDR3 region has 15 residues. Per germline, CDR1 SGHRS and CDR2 YFSETQ. The CDR3 sequence: CASSLEGNSNQPQHF. The DNA for the CDR3 is TGCGCCAGCAGCTTGGAGGGGAATAGCAATCAGCCCCAGCATTTT.

This chain connects TRBV5-6 to TRBJ1-2; D perhaps matches TRBD1 (6 bases). This CDR3 has 16 residues. The V end lost 3 bases, the J end lost 8 bases, and 23 bases lay between the germline ends. Germline CDR1 reads SGHDT; CDR2 reads YYEEEE. The CDR3 nucleotides are TGTGCCAGCAGCTATGGCCTAGTGTCCGCAGGGGAGGGCTACACCTTC. Translating it yields CASSYGLVSAGEGYTF.

V usage is TRBV10-3 and J usage is TRBJ1-4; possible D gene TRBD1, 6 bases. Germline loops: CDR1 ENHRY, CDR2 SYGVKD. V was pared by 5 bases and J by 3 bases, with 13 bases between. The CDR3 runs to 15 residues. The DNA for the CDR3 is TGTGCCATCAGTTCCTTGACAGGTTCTAATGAAAAACTGTTTTTT. This codes for CAISSLTGSNEKLFF.

The V call is TRBV7-2, the J call TRBJ2-7; perhaps TRBD1 as D (6 bases). Germline CDR1 SGHTA, CDR2 FQGNSA. The CDR3 loop spans 12 amino acids. Trimming removed 5 bases from V and 3 bases from J, with 8 bases in between. The CDR3 region is CASSQGGYEQYF. DNA of the CDR3: TGTGCCAGCAGCCAAGGGGGCTACGAGCAGTACTTC. The full variable domain, completed using reference TRBV7-2 and TRBJ2-7, is GAGVSQSPSNKVTEKGKDVELRCDPISGHTALYWYRQSLGQGLEFLIYFQGNSAPDKSGLPSDRFSAERTGGSVSTLTIQRTQQEDSAVYLCASSQGGYEQYFGPGTRLTVT.

This sequence joins TRBV7-2 and TRBJ2-3, with TRBD2 as a possible D gene (6 bases). CDR1 is SGHTA and CDR2 is FQGNSA in the germline V gene. Trimming removed 2 bases at V and 7 bases at J, with 16 bases between. The CDR3 loop spans 15 amino acids. DNA of the CDR3: TGTGCCAGCAGCTTAAATAGCGGTGACGGGTATACGCAGTATTTT. As protein: CASSLNSGDGYTQYF.

The rearrangement uses TRBV7-9 and TRBJ1-2, with 9 nucleotides matching TRBD1. Germline assignment: CDR1 SEHNR and CDR2 FQNEAQ (reference sequence). Trimming at V came to 2 bases and at J to 8 bases, leaving 9 bases not matched to a gene. The CDR3 has 15 residues. The CDR3 loop reads CASSLTSWTGAGYTF. CDR3 nucleotides: TGTGCCAGCAGCTTAACGTCTTGGACAGGGGCCGGCTACACCTTC.

CDR3 sequence: CASSSTTGNNEQFF. DNA for the CDR3: TGTGCCAGCAGCTCTACGACAGGAAACAATGAGCAGTTCTTC. The rearrangement links TRBV7-3 to TRBJ2-1; possibly TRBD1 for D (6 bases). The CDR3 extends over 14 amino acids. The germline CDR1 and CDR2 sequences are SGHTA and FQGTGA. V lost 4 bases and J 5 bases, leaving 12 bases between the germline ends.

V is TRBV4-1 and J is TRBJ2-5; D remains unclear. Germline CDR1 MGHRA, CDR2 YSYEKL. There are 13 residues in the CDR3. Between the trimmed V and J ends, which lost 1 base and 2 bases, there was a span of 5 bases. CDR3 region: CASSQGLQETQYF. The CDR3 bases are TGCGCCAGCAGCCAAGGACTGCAAGAGACCCAGTACTTC.

This chain uses TRBV19 with TRBJ2-3; D gene unclear. This CDR3 is 12 amino acids long. Germline V gene lookup returns CDR1 LNHDA and CDR2 SQIVND (reference sequence). Trimming took 7 bases from V and 4 from J, leaving 9 bases between them. CDR3 protein: CASTSQADTQYF. CDR3 coding DNA: TGTGCCAGTACCTCCCAGGCAGATACGCAGTATTTT.

The rearrangement links TRBV9 to TRBJ1-1, with D tentatively TRBD1 (6 bases). Per the germline V gene, CDR1 is SGDLS and CDR2 is YYNGEE. CDR3 size: 13 residues. V was shortened by 5 bases and J by 1 base, with 9 bases between the two germline ends. Written as DNA, the CDR3 is TGTGCCAGCAGTTCAGGGGAGAACACTGAAGCTTTCTTT. It codes for CASSSGENTEAFF.

The CDR3 region is CASSRQDAEAFF. CDR3 DNA sequence: TGTGCCAGCAGCAGACAGGACGCTGAAGCTTTCTTT. The V and J genes are TRBV5-4 and TRBJ1-1, with TRBD1 as a possible D gene (6 bases). Germline CDR1 and CDR2: SGHNT and YYREEE (reference sequence). With 4 bases removed from V and 6 bases from J, the gap between germline ends came to 10 bases. There are 12 residues in the CDR3.

This sequence joins TRBV10-3 and TRBJ1-5; D is possibly TRBD1 (5 bases). The CDR3 contains 15 residues. Looked up from germline, CDR1 is ENHRY and CDR2 is SYGVKD. Trimming shortened V by 3 bases and J by 0 bases, and 9 bases separated the two germline ends. This CDR3 is CAISDGGYSNQPQHF. The CDR3 DNA follows: TGTGCCATCAGTGACGGGGGATATAGCAATCAGCCCCAGCATTTT.

This clone turned up a few times. The J gene is TRBJ2-4, the V gene TRBV5-8; D not certain. CDR1 is SGHTS, CDR2 YDEGEE, per germline. The CDR3 runs to 14 residues. The germline V and J ends were trimmed by 2 bases and 0 bases, with 6 bases remaining between them. CDR3 residues: CASSFGGAKNIQYF. CDR3 nucleotide sequence: TGTGCCAGCAGCTTTGGCGGAGCCAAAAACATTCAGTACTTC.

The chain has TRBV5-4 and TRBJ2-3; TRBD1 might be the D (6 bases). The CDR3 runs 15 residues. V shed 2 bases and J shed 2 bases, with 12 bases lying between them. The germline gives CDR1 SGHNT, CDR2 YYREEE (reference sequence). The CDR3 reads CASSFGTSNTDTQYF. The CDR3 region has the DNA TGTGCCAGCAGCTTCGGGACAAGCAACACAGATACGCAGTATTTT. The whole variable domain, remainder taken from reference TRBV5-4 and TRBJ2-3, is ETGVTQSPTHLIKTRGQQVTLRCSSQSGHNTVSWYQQALGQGPQFIFQYYREEENGRGNFPPRFSGLQFPNYSSELNVNALELDDSALYLCASSFGTSNTDTQYFGPGTRLTVL.

J is TRBJ1-4 and V is TRBV5-1, with D unresolved. The CDR3 loop spans 16 amino acids. Per germline, CDR1 SGHRS and CDR2 YFSETQ. Between the trimmed V and J ends, which lost 2 bases and 7 bases, there was a span of 18 bases. The DNA for the CDR3 is TGCGCCAGCAGCTTCTCCTCAGTTCCCGGCGGTGAAAAACTGTTTTTT. This translates into CASSFSSVPGGEKLFF. Combining the CDR3 with reference TRBV5-1 and TRBJ1-4 gives the whole variable domain KAGVTQTPRYLIKTRGQQVTLSCSPISGHRSVSWYQQTPGQGLQFLFEYFSETQRNKGNFPGRFSGRQFSNSRSEMNVSTLELGDSALYLCASSFSSVPGGEKLFFGSGTQLSVL.

The chain combines TRBV6-5 with TRBJ2-1; 9 bases agree with TRBD2. This CDR3 spans 16 amino acids. V was clipped by 4 bases and J by 4 bases; unmatched bases: 8. Germline V gene lookup returns CDR1 MNHEY and CDR2 SVGAGI. The CDR3 is CASSSAYSGGYNEQFF. CDR3 coding DNA: TGTGCCAGCAGTTCCGCCTACAGCGGGGGGTACAATGAGCAGTTCTTC.

J is TRBJ2-7 and V is TRBV6-5; a possible D gene is TRBD1 (6 bases). This CDR3 has 13 residues. Trimming took off 6 bases at V and 1 base at J, with 10 bases between the two ends. Germline-derived CDR1 and CDR2 are MNHEY and SVGAGI. CDR3: CASSRQASYEQYF. In nucleotides, the CDR3 is TGTGCCAGCAGCCGACAGGCGTCCTACGAGCAGTACTTC.